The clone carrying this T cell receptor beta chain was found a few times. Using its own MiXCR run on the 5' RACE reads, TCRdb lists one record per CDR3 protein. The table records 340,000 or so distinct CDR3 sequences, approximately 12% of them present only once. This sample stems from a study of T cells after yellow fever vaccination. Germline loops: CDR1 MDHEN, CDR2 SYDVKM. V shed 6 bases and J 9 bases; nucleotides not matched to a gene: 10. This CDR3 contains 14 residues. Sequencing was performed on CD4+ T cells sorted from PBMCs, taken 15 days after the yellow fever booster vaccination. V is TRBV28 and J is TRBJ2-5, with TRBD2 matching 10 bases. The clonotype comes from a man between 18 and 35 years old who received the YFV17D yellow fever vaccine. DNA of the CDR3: TGTGCCAGCAGACTAGCGGGGCGTACAAGGGCCCAGTACTTC. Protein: CASRLAGRTRAQYF. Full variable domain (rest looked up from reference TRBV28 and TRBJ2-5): DVKVTQSSRYLVKRTGEKVFLECVQDMDHENMFWYRQDPGLGLRLIYFSYDVKMKEKGDIPEGYSVSREKKERFSLILESASTNQTSMYLCASRLAGRTRAQYFGPGTRLLVL.